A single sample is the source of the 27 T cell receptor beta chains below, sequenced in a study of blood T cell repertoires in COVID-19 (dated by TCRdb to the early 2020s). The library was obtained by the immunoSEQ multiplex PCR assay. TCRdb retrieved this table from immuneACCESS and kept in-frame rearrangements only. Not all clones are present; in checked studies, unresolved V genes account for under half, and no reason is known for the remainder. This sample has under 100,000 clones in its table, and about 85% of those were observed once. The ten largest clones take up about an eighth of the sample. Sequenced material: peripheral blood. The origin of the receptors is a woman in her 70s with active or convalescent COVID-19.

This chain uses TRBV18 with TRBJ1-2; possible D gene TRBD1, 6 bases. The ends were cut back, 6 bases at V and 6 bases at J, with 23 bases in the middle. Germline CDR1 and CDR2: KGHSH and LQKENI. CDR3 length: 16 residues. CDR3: CASSPDSPTGTHGYTF. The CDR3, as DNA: TGTGCCAGCTCCCCCGATAGCCCTACAGGGACCCATGGCTACACCTTC.

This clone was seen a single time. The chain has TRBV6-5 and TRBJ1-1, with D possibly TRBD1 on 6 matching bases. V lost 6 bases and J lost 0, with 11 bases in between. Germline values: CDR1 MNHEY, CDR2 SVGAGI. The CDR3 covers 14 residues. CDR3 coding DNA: TGTGCCAGCAGCCGGACAGATTTGAACACTGAAGCTTTCTTT. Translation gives CASSRTDLNTEAFF.

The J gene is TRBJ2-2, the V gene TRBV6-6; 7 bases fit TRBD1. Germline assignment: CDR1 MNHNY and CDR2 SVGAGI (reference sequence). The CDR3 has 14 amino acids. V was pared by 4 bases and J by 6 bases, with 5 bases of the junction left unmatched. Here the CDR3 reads CASSSDRVAGELFF. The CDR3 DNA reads TGTGCCAGCAGTTCCGACAGGGTTGCCGGGGAGCTGTTTTTT.

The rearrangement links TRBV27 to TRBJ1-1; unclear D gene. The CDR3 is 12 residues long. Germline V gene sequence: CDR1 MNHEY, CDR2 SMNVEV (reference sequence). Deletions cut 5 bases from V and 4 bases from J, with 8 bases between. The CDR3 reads CASSRPGTEAFF. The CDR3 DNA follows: TGTGCCAGCAGTCGACCGGGCACTGAAGCTTTCTTT.

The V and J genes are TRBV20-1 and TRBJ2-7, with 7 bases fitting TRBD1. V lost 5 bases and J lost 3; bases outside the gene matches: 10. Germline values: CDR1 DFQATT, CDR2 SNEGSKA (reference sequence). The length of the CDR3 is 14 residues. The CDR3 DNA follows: TGCAGTGCTCGTGCCCGGGACAGCATCTACGAGCAGTACTTC. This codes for CSARARDSIYEQYF.

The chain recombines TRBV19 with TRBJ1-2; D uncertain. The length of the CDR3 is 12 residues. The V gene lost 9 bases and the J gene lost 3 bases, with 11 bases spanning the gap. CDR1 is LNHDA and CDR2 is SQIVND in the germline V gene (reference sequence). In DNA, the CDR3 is TGTGCCAGCCAACAGAAGCACTATGGCTACACCTTC. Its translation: CASQQKHYGYTF.

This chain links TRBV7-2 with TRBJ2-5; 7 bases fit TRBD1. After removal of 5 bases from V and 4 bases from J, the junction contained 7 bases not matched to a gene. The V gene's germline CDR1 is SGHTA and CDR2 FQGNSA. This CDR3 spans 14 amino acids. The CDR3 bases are TGTGCCAGCAGCCTCCAGACAGGGAGAGAGACCCAGTACTTC. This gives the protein CASSLQTGRETQYF.

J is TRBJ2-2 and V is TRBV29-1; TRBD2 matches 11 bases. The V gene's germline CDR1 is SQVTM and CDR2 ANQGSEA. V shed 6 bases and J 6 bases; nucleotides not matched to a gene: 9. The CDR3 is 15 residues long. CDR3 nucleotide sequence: TGCAGCGTCAAGACTAGCGGGGAGAAGGCCGGGGAGCTGTTTTTT. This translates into CSVKTSGEKAGELFF.

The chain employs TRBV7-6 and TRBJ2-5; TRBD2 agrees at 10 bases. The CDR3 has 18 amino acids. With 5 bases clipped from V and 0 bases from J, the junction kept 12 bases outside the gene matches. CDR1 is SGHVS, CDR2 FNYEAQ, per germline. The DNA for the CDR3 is TGTGCCAGCAGCGCGGACGTGCTAGCGGGGGCTAACCAAGAGACCCAGTACTTC. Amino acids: CASSADVLAGANQETQYF.

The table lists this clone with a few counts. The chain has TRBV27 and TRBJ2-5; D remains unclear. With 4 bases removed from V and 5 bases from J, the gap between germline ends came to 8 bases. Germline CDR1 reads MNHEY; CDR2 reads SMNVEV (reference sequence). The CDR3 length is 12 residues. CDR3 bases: TGTGCCAGCAGTTACGACGGGGAGACCCAGTACTTC. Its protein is CASSYDGETQYF.

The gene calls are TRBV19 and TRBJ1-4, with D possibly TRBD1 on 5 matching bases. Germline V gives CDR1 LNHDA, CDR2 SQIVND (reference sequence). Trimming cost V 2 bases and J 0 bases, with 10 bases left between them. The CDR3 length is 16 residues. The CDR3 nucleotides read TGTGCCAGTAGTATAAATCTAGGGGCAACTAATGAAAAACTGTTTTTT. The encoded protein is CASSINLGATNEKLFF.

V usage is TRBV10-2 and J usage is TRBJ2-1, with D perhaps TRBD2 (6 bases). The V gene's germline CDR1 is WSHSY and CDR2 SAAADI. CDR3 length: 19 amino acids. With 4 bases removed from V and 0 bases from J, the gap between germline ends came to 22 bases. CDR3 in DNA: TGCGCCAGCAGTGGTGGGGGGACTTGGACTCAGAGCTCCTACAATGAGCAGTTCTTC. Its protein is CASSGGGTWTQSSYNEQFF.

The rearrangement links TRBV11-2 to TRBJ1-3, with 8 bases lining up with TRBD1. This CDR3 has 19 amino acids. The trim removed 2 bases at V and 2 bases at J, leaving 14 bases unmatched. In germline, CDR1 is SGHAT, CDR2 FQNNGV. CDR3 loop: CASSLNGQGQMHAGNTIYF. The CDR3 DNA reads TGTGCCAGCAGCTTAAACGGACAGGGCCAAATGCACGCTGGAAACACCATATATTTT.

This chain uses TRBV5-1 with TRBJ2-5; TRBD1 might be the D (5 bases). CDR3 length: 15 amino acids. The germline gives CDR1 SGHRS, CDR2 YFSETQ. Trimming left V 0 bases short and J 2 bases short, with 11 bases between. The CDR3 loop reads CASSLAKGLQETQYF. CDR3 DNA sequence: TGCGCCAGCAGCTTGGCCAAGGGGTTACAAGAGACCCAGTACTTC.

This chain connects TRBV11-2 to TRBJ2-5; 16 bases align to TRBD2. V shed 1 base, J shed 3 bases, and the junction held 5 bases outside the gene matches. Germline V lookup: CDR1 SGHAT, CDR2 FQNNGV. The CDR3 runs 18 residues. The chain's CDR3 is CASSLGGTSGGAEETQYF. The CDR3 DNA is TGTGCCAGCAGCTTAGGTGGGACTAGCGGGGGGGCAGAAGAGACCCAGTACTTC.

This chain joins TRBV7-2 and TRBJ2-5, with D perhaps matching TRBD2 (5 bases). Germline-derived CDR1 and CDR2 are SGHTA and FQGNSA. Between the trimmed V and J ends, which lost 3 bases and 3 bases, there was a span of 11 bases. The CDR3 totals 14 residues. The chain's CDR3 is CASSFPDYEETQYF. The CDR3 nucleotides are TGTGCCAGCAGCTTCCCAGACTACGAAGAGACCCAGTACTTC. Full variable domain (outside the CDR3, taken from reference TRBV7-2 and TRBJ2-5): GAGVSQSPSNKVTEKGKDVELRCDPISGHTALYWYRQSLGQGLEFLIYFQGNSAPDKSGLPSDRFSAERTGGSVSTLTIQRTQQEDSAVYLCASSFPDYEETQYFGPGTRLLVL.

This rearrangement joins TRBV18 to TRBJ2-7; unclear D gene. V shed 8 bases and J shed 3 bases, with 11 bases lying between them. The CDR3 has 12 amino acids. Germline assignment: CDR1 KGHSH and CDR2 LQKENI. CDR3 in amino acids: CASQNGFYEQYF. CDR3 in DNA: TGTGCCAGCCAAAACGGTTTCTACGAGCAGTACTTC.

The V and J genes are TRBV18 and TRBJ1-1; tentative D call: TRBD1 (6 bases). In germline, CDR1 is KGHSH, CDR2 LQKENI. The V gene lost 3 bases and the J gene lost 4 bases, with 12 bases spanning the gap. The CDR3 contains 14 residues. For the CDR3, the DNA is TGTGCCAGCTCACCCCAGAACAGGGCCACTGAAGCTTTCTTT. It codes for CASSPQNRATEAFF.

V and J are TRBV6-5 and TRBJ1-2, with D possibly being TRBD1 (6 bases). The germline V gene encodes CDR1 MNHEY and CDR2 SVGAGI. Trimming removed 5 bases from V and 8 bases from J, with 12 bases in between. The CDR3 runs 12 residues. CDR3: CASSTGQRGYTF. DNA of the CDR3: TGTGCCAGCAGTACCGGACAGAGGGGCTACACCTTC.

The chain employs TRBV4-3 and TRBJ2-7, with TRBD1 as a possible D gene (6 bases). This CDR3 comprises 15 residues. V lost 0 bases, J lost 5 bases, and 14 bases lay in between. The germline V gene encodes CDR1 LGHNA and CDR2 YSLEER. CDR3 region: CASSQDYRDIHEQYF. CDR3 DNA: TGCGCCAGCAGCCAAGACTACCGGGACATCCACGAGCAGTACTTC.

The CDR3 region has the DNA TGTGCCACCAGCAGAGAAGGACAGGGACGAAACACCATATATTTT. Its protein is CATSREGQGRNTIYF. V usage is TRBV15 and J usage is TRBJ1-3, with 8 nucleotides matching TRBD1. Germline CDR1 reads LNHNV; CDR2 reads YYDKDF (reference sequence). The V and J ends lost 0 bases and 5 bases, in that order; junction bases with no gene match: 3. The CDR3 spans 15 residues.

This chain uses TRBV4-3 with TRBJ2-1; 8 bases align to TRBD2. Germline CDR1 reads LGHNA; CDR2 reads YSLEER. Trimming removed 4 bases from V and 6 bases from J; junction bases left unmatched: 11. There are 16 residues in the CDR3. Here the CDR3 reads CASSRGRAGGLNEQFF. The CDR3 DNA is TGCGCCAGCAGCCGCGGTAGGGCGGGGGGCCTCAATGAGCAGTTCTTC.

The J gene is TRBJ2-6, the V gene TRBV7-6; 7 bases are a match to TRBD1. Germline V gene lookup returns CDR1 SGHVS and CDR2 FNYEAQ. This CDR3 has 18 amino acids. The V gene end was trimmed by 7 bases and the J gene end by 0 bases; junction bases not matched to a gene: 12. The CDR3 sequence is CASTRQGSGNSGANVLTF. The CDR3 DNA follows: TGTGCCAGCACCCGACAGGGATCGGGGAACTCTGGGGCCAACGTCCTGACTTTC.

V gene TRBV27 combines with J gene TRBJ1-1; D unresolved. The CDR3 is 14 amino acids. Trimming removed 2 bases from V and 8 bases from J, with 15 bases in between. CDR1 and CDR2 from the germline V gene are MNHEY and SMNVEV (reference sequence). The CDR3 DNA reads TGTGCCAGCAGTTTAATGGCGGTAAGCGACGAAGCTTTCTTT. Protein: CASSLMAVSDEAFF.

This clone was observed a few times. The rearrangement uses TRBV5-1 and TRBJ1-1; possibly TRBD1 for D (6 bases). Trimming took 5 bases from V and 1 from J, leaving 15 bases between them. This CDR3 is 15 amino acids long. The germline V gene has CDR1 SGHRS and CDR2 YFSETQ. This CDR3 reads CASSVQMGANTEAFF. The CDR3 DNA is TGCGCCAGCAGTGTCCAGATGGGGGCGAACACTGAAGCTTTCTTT. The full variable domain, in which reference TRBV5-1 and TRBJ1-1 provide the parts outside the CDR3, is KAGVTQTPRYLIKTRGQQVTLSCSPISGHRSVSWYQQTPGQGLQFLFEYFSETQRNKGNFPGRFSGRQFSNSRSEMNVSTLELGDSALYLCASSVQMGANTEAFFGQGTRLTVV.

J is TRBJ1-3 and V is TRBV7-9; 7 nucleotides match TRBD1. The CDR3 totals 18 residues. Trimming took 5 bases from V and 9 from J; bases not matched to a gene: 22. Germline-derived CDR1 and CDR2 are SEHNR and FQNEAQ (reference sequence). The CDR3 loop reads CASSPRTAAGGNSGTIYF. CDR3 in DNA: TGTGCCAGCAGCCCACGAACGGCGGCAGGGGGTAACTCAGGCACCATATATTTT.

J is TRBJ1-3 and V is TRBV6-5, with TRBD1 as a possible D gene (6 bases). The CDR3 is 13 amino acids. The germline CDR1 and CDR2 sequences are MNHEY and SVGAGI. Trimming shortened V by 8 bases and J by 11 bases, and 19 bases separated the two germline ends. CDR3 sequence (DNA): TGTGCCAGCCTCTCCTCTGGGGGCACAGCCATATATTTT. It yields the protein CASLSSGGTAIYF.